Listed here are 25 T cell receptor beta chains from one sample, sequenced in a study of radiotherapy plus CTLA-4 blockade in lung cancer (dated by TCRdb to 2016 to 2019). The library was built by means of the immunoSEQ multiplex PCR assay. Sourced from immuneACCESS, this table was stored by TCRdb with only in-frame sequences that have V and J called. A share of the clones is absent; for the studies checked, an unresolved V gene accounts for under half, and the remainder has no known explanation. Present in this sample are 85,000 to 95,000 clones, around 84% of which were seen just once. The top ten clones comprise roughly 25% of the sample. Sequencing used peripheral blood, obtained from a patient treated with radiotherapy plus ipilimumab. These receptors were collected from a human donor with non-small cell lung cancer that progressed on radiotherapy plus ipilimumab.

The chain recombines TRBV6-5 with TRBJ2-6; 7 bases fit TRBD1. The germline V gene encodes CDR1 MNHEY and CDR2 SVGAGI. With V trimmed by 6 bases and J by 4 bases, 3 bases remained unmatched. CDR3 size: 14 residues. The CDR3 reads CASSTGAGANVLTF. As DNA, the CDR3 is TGTGCCAGCAGCACAGGGGCCGGGGCCAACGTCCTGACTTTC.

The chain links TRBV7-3 to TRBJ2-1; 7 bases are shared with TRBD2. Losses at the gene ends were 5 bases for V and 0 bases for J; bases not matched to a gene: 4. This CDR3 spans 15 amino acids. The germline CDR1 and CDR2 sequences are SGHTA and FQGTGA. The CDR3 DNA reads TGTGCCAGCAGCCCTAGCGGATACTCCTACAATGAGCAGTTCTTC. This codes for CASSPSGYSYNEQFF.

The chain carries TRBV6-5 and TRBJ2-2; D not resolved. Deletions cut 4 bases from V and 0 bases from J, with 12 bases between. CDR3 length: 16 amino acids. The germline gives CDR1 MNHEY, CDR2 SVGAGI. CDR3 amino acids: CASSWASPANTGELFF. The CDR3 nucleotides are TGTGCCAGCAGTTGGGCCTCACCAGCGAACACCGGGGAGCTGTTTTTT.

J is TRBJ2-7 and V is TRBV11-2, with 9 bases identical to TRBD1. J was trimmed by 5 bases and V by 5 bases; bases with no gene match: 7. The CDR3 runs to 14 residues. Germline CDR1 and CDR2: SGHAT and FQNNGV. The CDR3 loop reads CASSAYRGPNEQYF. For the CDR3, the DNA is TGTGCCAGCAGCGCGTACAGGGGGCCCAACGAGCAGTACTTC. Filled out from reference TRBV11-2 and TRBJ2-7, the complete variable domain reads EAGVAQSPRYKIIEKRQSVAFWCNPISGHATLYWYQQILGQGPKLLIQFQNNGVVDDSQLPKDRFSAERLKGVDSTLKIQPAKLEDSAVYLCASSAYRGPNEQYFGPGTRLTVT.

The chain links TRBV2 to TRBJ2-6; no firm D call. The length of the CDR3 is 13 residues. V lost 0 bases, J lost 9 bases, and 6 bases lay in between. Germline V gives CDR1 SNHLY, CDR2 FYNNEI. CDR3 protein: CASSEAGSNVLTF. The CDR3 DNA reads TGTGCCAGCAGTGAAGCCGGCAGCAACGTCCTGACTTTC.

This clone appeared a single time. The chain employs TRBV2 and TRBJ1-2; no clear D gene. Deletions cut 3 bases from V and 2 bases from J, with 16 bases between. Per germline, CDR1 SNHLY and CDR2 FYNNEI. The CDR3 consists of 16 residues. Written as DNA, the CDR3 is TGTGCCAGCAGTGAGACGGTGGGAAAACGGAACTATGGCTACACCTTC. Amino acids: CASSETVGKRNYGYTF.

V gene TRBV28 combines with J gene TRBJ1-4; D is possibly TRBD1 (5 bases). V shed 6 bases and J shed 5 bases, with 13 bases lying between them. The CDR3 spans 14 residues. Germline values: CDR1 MDHEN, CDR2 SYDVKM. Here the CDR3 reads CASSYGGLNEKLFF. CDR3 nucleotide sequence: TGTGCCAGCAGCTACGGGGGTTTAAATGAAAAACTGTTTTTT.

This rearrangement joins TRBV28 to TRBJ1-5; 7 nucleotides match TRBD1. The CDR3 loop spans 14 amino acids. From germline, CDR1 is MDHEN and CDR2 SYDVKM. J lost 5 bases, V lost 6 bases, and 7 bases had no gene match. The CDR3 nucleotides read TGTGCCAGCAGGAGGGACAGCCTCTATCAGCCCCAGCATTTT. Protein product: CASRRDSLYQPQHF. The variable domain in full, with the rest retrieved from reference TRBV28 and TRBJ1-5, is DVKVTQSSRYLVKRTGEKVFLECVQDMDHENMFWYRQDPGLGLRLIYFSYDVKMKEKGDIPEGYSVSREKKERFSLILESASTNQTSMYLCASRRDSLYQPQHFGDGTRLSIL.

The gene calls are TRBV4-2 and TRBJ2-2; 10 positions match TRBD2. CDR1 and CDR2 (germline): LGHNA, YNFKEQ. The CDR3 length is 14 residues. The ends lost 10 bases at V and 6 bases at J; junction bases unmatched: 8. The CDR3, as DNA: TGTGCCACGGGGACTAGCGTAATCGCCGGGGAGCTGTTTTTT. It encodes CATGTSVIAGELFF.

The gene calls are TRBV6-5 and TRBJ1-3, with TRBD1 matching 7 bases. CDR1 and CDR2 from the germline V gene are MNHEY and SVGAGI. The CDR3 sequence is 15 residues long. The J segment lost 1 base and the V segment lost 5 bases, leaving 5 bases of the junction unmatched. In DNA form, the CDR3 reads TGTGCCAGCAGTCCCACAGGGGAGTCTGGAAACACCATATATTTT. Translation gives CASSPTGESGNTIYF.

This chain uses TRBV5-4 with TRBJ2-2; 8 bases line up with TRBD2. This CDR3 has 15 amino acids. Per germline, CDR1 SGHNT and CDR2 YYREEE (reference sequence). V was clipped by 2 bases and J by 2 bases; unmatched bases: 2. The chain's CDR3 is CASSFSGSNTGELFF. The DNA for the CDR3 is TGTGCCAGCAGCTTCAGCGGGAGTAACACCGGGGAGCTGTTTTTT.

CDR3 bases: TGCGCCAGCAGTATGGGGACAGATACGCAGTATTTT. Protein sequence: CASSMGTDTQYF. V usage is TRBV10-1 and J usage is TRBJ2-3; D ambiguous. The CDR3 contains 12 residues. V was pared by 5 bases and J by 3 bases, with 6 bases between. In germline, CDR1 is WNHNN, CDR2 SYGVQD (reference sequence).

The J gene is TRBJ2-1, the V gene TRBV4-1; 8 positions agree with TRBD1. CDR1 MGHRA and CDR2 YSYEKL come from the germline V gene. Germline trimming cut 2 bases from V and 8 bases from J; bases unmatched to any gene: 11. The CDR3 runs to 16 residues. The CDR3 region is CASSQIGQGSNDEQFF. In nucleotides, the CDR3 is TGCGCCAGCAGCCAAATCGGACAGGGCTCTAACGATGAGCAGTTCTTC.

DNA of the CDR3: TGTGCCAGTAGTATAATCGGGACAGTGTCCTACGAGCAGTACGTC. Protein sequence: CASSIIGTVSYEQYV. The chain recombines TRBV19 with TRBJ2-7; TRBD1 matches 7 bases. V was pared by 2 bases and J by 1 base, with 5 bases of the junction left unmatched. The CDR3 spans 15 residues. Germline CDR1 and CDR2: LNHDA and SQIVND (reference sequence).

The chain recombines TRBV5-6 with TRBJ2-3; TRBD2 matches at 13 bases. The CDR3 runs to 16 residues. Germline assignment: CDR1 SGHDT and CDR2 YYEEEE. With V trimmed by 4 bases and J by 1 base, 3 bases remained unmatched. The CDR3 DNA is TGTGCCAGCAGCCAGGGACTAGCGGGACGCACAGATACGCAGTATTTT. Protein product: CASSQGLAGRTDTQYF.

The chain recombines TRBV9 with TRBJ2-3, with D perhaps given as TRBD1 or TRBD2 (5 bases each). Germline V CDR1 and CDR2: SGDLS, YYNGEE. V was trimmed by 0 bases and J by 2 bases, leaving 10 bases between them. The length of the CDR3 is 15 residues. CDR3 region: CASSVVGTSTDTQYF. The CDR3 DNA is TGTGCCAGCAGCGTAGTAGGGACCTCCACAGATACGCAGTATTTT. Full variable domain (remainder filled in from reference TRBV9 and TRBJ2-3): DSGVTQTPKHLITATGQRVTLRCSPRSGDLSVYWYQQSLDQGLQFLIQYYNGEERAKGNILERFSAQQFPDLHSELNLSSLELGDSALYFCASSVVGTSTDTQYFGPGTRLTVL.

The chain links TRBV7-2 to TRBJ2-2; 9 positions match TRBD2. The CDR3 spans 16 residues. Losses at the gene ends were 1 base for V and 4 bases for J; bases not matched to a gene: 4. Germline assignment: CDR1 SGHTA and CDR2 FQGNSA. CDR3 bases: TGTGCCAGCAGCTTAGGGCTAGCGGGACGCACCGGGGAGCTGTTTTTT. Translating it yields CASSLGLAGRTGELFF.

On this clone: A read error may account for a junction end that differs from germline. The rearrangement links TRBV27 to TRBJ1-4; no firm D call. The CDR3 consists of 20 residues. Germline CDR1 reads MNHEY; CDR2 reads SMNVEV (reference sequence). The CDR3, as DNA: TGTGCCAGCAGTTTATATCCCCTTATTGATAAGAGACCAACTAATGAAAAACTGCTTTTT. Its translation is CASSLYPLIDKRPTNEKLLF. The full variable domain, completed using reference TRBV27 and TRBJ1-4, is EAQVTQNPRYLITVTGKKLTVTCSQNMNHEYMSWYRQDPGLGLRQIYYSMNVEVTDKGDVPEGYKVSRKEKRNFPLILESPSPNQTSLYFCASSLYPLIDKRPTNEKLLFGSGTQLSVL.

V and J are TRBV5-4 and TRBJ2-5; D is uncertain. The CDR3 consists of 14 residues. Trimming pared 1 base from V and 3 bases from J, leaving 10 bases between. Germline V gene sequence: CDR1 SGHNT, CDR2 YYREEE (reference sequence). The CDR3 nucleotides read TGTGCCAGCAGCTTGAGGTTTGGGGAAGAGACCCAGTACTTC. Amino acids: CASSLRFGEETQYF.

The J gene is TRBJ2-1, the V gene TRBV18; TRBD1 matches at 8 bases. V shed 3 bases, J shed 12 bases, and the junction held 4 bases outside the gene matches. The CDR3 consists of 12 residues. From germline, CDR1 is KGHSH and CDR2 LQKENI. Here the CDR3 DNA reads TGTGCCAGCTCACCTTCAGGGGGCCGGCAGTTCTTC. The encoded protein is CASSPSGGRQFF.

V and J are TRBV28 and TRBJ2-5; possibly TRBD2 for D (5 bases). The CDR3 has 16 amino acids. Per the germline V gene, CDR1 is MDHEN and CDR2 is SYDVKM. V was shortened by 1 base and J by 0 bases, with 12 bases between the two germline ends. CDR3 nucleotide sequence: TGTGCCAGCAGTTTATCGCCTAGCCTGTACCAAGAGACCCAGTACTTC. This translates into CASSLSPSLYQETQYF.

V usage is TRBV4-2 and J usage is TRBJ2-1; TRBD2 matches 11 bases. The CDR3 loop spans 17 amino acids. The germline gives CDR1 LGHNA, CDR2 YNFKEQ. J lost 8 bases, V lost 3 bases, and 12 bases had no gene match. CDR3 sequence reads: CASSHGAGTSGAYEQFF. The CDR3 DNA reads as TGTGCCAGCAGCCACGGAGCCGGGACTAGCGGCGCTTATGAGCAGTTCTTC.

The J gene is TRBJ2-7, the V gene TRBV12-5, with 10 positions matching TRBD1. Unmatched junction bases numbered 15, after V lost 2 bases and J lost 8 bases. The CDR3 is 17 residues long. Looked up from germline, CDR1 is LGHNT and CDR2 is FRNRAP. DNA for the CDR3: TGTGCTAGTGGTTTGTCGGAATTCCCGGGACAGGGGCTAAAGCAGTACGTC. Protein product: CASGLSEFPGQGLKQYV.

This clone was detected only once. V is TRBV30 and J is TRBJ2-7; 7 bases are shared with TRBD1. In germline, CDR1 is GTSNPN, CDR2 SVGIG (reference sequence). This CDR3 is built from 16 residues. The V and J ends lost 0 bases and 4 bases, in that order; junction bases with no gene match: 12. In DNA form, the CDR3 reads TGTGCCTGGAGTGTACCGCGCTTACAGGGGCCGTACGAGCAGTACTTC. Residues: CAWSVPRLQGPYEQYF.

V gene TRBV9 combines with J gene TRBJ2-4; TRBD2 matches at 7 bases. CDR3 length: 16 residues. Per germline, CDR1 SGDLS and CDR2 YYNGEE. V shed 0 bases and J 6 bases; nucleotides not matched to a gene: 9. The CDR3 DNA reads TGTGCCAGCAGCGTAGGGGAGGGAGGGCCATCAAACATTCAGTACTTC. Amino acid sequence: CASSVGEGGPSNIQYF.